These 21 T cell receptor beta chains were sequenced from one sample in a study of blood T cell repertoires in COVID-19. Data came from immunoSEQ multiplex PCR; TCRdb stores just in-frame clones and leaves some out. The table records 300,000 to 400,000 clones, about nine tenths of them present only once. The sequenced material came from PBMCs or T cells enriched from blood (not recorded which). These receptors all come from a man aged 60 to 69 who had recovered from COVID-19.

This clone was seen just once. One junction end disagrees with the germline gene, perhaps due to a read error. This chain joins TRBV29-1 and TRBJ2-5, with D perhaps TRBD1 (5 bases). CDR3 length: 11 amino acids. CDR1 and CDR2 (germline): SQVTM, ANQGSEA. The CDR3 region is CSVEDWAGPNF. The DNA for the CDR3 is TGCAGCGTTGAAGATTGGGCAGGGCCCAACTTC.

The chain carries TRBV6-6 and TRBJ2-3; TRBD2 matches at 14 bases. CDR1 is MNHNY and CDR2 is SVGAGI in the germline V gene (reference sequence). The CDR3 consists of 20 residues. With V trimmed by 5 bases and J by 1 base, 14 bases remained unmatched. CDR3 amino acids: CASSPRGTSGSRAGTDTQYF. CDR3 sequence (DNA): TGTGCCAGCAGTCCCCGCGGGACTAGCGGGAGTAGAGCGGGCACAGATACGCAGTATTTT.

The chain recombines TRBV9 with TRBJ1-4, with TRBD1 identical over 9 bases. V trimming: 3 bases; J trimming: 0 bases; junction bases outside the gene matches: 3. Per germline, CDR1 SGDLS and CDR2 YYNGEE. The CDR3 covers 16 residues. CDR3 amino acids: CASSGQGVATNEKLFF. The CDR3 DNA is TGTGCCAGCAGCGGACAGGGGGTTGCAACTAATGAAAAACTGTTTTTT.

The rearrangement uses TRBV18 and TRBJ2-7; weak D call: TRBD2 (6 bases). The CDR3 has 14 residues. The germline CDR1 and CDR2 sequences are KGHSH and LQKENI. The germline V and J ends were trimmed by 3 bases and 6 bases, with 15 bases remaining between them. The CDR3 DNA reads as TGTGCCAGCTCACCCTTCGGGAGAGAAGGCGAGCAGTACTTC. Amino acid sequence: CASSPFGREGEQYF.

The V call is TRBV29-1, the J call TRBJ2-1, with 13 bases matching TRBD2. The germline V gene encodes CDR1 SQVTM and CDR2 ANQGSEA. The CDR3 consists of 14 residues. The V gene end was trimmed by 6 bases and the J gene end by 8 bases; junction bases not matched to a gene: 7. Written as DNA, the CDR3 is TGCAGCGTGGACGGACTAGCGGGAGTCGATGAGCAGTTCTTC. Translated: CSVDGLAGVDEQFF.

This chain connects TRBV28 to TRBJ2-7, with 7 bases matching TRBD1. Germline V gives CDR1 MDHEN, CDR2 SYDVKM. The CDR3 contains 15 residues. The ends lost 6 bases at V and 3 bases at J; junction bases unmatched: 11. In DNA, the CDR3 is TGTGCCAGCAGCACTCCCGGGACAGCCCTCTACGAGCAGTACTTC. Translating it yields CASSTPGTALYEQYF.

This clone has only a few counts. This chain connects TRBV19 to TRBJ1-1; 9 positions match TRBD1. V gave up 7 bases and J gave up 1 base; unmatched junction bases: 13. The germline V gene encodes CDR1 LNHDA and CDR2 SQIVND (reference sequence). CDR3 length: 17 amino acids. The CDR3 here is CASTSGTGMRTNTEAFF. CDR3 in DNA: TGTGCCAGTACCTCCGGGACAGGGATGCGGACGAACACTGAAGCTTTCTTT.

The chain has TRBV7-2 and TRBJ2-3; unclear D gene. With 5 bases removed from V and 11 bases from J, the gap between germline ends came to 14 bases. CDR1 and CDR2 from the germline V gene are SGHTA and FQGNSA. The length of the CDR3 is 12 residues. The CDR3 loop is CASSTSTILQYF. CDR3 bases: TGTGCCAGCAGCACCTCTACCATACTGCAGTATTTT. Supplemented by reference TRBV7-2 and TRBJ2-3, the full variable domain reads GAGVSQSPSNKVTEKGKDVELRCDPISGHTALYWYRQSLGQGLEFLIYFQGNSAPDKSGLPSDRFSAERTGGSVSTLTIQRTQQEDSAVYLCASSTSTILQYFGPGTRLTVL.

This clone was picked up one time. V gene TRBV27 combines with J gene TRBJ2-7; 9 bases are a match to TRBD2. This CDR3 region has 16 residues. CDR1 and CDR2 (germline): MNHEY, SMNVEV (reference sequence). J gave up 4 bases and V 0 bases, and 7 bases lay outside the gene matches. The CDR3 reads CASSLSPAGGWYEQYF. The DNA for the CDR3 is TGTGCCAGCAGTTTATCTCCAGCGGGAGGTTGGTACGAGCAGTACTTC.

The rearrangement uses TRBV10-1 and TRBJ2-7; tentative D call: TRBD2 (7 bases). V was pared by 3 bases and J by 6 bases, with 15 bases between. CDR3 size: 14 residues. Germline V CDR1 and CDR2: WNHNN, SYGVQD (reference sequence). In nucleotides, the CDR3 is TGCGCCAGCAGTGAAGGGGGGGTACGGGGCGAGCAGTACTTC. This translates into CASSEGGVRGEQYF.

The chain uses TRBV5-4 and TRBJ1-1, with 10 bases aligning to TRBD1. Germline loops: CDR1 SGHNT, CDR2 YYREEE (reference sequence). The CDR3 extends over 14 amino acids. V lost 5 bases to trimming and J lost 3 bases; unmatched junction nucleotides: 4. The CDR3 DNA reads TGTGCCAGCAGTCATGACAGGGGGCACACTGAAGCTTTCTTT. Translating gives CASSHDRGHTEAFF.

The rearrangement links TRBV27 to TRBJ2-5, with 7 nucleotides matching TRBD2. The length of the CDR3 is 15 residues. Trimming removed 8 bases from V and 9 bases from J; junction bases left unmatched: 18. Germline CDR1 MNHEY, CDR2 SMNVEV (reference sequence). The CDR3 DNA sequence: TGTGCCAGCCAGCCTGCTAATAGCGGGTCCGGGGCCCAGTACTTC. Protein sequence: CASQPANSGSGAQYF.

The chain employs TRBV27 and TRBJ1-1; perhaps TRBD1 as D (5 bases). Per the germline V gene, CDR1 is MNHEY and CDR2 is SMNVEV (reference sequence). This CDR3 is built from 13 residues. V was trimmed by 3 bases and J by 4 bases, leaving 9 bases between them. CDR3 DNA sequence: TGTGCCAGCAGTTTCCTGGGGGGCACTGAAGCTTTCTTT. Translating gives CASSFLGGTEAFF.

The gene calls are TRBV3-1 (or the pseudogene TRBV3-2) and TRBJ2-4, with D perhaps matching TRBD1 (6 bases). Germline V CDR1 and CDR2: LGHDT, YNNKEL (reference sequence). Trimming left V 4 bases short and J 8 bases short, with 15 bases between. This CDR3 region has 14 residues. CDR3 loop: CASSPVQGSDIQYF. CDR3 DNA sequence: TGTGCCAGCAGCCCCGTACAGGGATCGGACATTCAGTACTTC.

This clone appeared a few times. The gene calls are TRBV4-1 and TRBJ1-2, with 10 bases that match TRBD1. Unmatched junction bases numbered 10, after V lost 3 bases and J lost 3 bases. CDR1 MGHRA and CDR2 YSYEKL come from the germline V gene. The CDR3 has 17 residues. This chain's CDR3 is CASSHTTGGQGYYGYTF. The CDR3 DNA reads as TGCGCCAGCAGCCATACGACAGGGGGCCAGGGGTACTATGGCTACACCTTC.

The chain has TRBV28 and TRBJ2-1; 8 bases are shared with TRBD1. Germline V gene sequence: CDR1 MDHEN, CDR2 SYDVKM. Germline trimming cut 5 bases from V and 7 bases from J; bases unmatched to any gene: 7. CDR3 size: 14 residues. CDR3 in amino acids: CASSTGGSFNEQFF. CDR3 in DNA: TGTGCCAGCAGTACAGGGGGTAGTTTTAATGAGCAGTTCTTC.

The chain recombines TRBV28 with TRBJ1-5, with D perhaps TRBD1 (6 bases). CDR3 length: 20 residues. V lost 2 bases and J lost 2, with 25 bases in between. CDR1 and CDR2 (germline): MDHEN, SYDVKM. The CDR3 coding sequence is TGTGCCAGCAGTTTAGGGGTGGGCAGGGGAAGAAGATCCGGCAATCAGCCCCAGCATTTT. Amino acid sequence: CASSLGVGRGRRSGNQPQHF.

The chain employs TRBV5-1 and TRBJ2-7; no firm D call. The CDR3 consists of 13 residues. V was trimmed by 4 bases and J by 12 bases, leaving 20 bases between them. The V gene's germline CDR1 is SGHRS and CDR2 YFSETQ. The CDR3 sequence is CASSIFVAGCAYF. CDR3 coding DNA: TGCGCCAGCAGCATCTTCGTGGCAGGTTGTGCGTACTTC.

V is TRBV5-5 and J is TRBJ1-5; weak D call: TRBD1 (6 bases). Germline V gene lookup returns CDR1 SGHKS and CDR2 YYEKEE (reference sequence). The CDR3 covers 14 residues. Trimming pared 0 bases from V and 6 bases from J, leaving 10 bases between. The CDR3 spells CASSLGGQLQPQHF. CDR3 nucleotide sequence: TGTGCCAGCAGCTTGGGAGGACAGCTTCAGCCCCAGCATTTT.

The CDR3 here is CASSPLAGRYNEQFF. CDR3 DNA sequence: TGTGCCAGCAGCCCCCTAGCGGGCAGGTACAATGAGCAGTTCTTC. The J gene is TRBJ2-1, the V gene TRBV14; 8 bases align to TRBD2. There are 15 residues in the CDR3. V shed 4 bases and J 4 bases; nucleotides not matched to a gene: 6. Germline CDR1 SGHDN, CDR2 FVKESK.

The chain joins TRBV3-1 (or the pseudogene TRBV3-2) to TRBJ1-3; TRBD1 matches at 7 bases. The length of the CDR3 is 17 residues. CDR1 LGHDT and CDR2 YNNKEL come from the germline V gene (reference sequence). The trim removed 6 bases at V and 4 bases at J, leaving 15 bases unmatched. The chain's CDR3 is CASSPTGTVGSGNTIYF. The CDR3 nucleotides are TGTGCCAGCAGTCCAACCGGGACAGTGGGGTCCGGAAACACCATATATTTT.